This is a list of T cell receptor beta chains from one sample in a study of control samples from healthy donors and cancer patients. Sequencing used immunoSEQ multiplex PCR; TCRdb keeps in-frame clones, though not all of them. The data show about 49,000 clones, roughly 85% seen once. Material: PBMCs. The receptors were gathered from a woman aged 45-59 years with lung cancer. CDR3s include the opening cysteine and the closing phenylalanine or tryptophan. The D gene is left open where the match is weak. Clone sizes are given selectively: once, few, many, or a class where the clone is expanded.

clone size	V gene	J gene	D gene	CDR3 DNA	CDR3 protein
NA	TRBV28	TRBJ1-1	TRBD1	TGTGCCAGCAGTGTGCCGGGACAGGGGTTAACTGAAGCTTTCTTT	CASSVPGQGLTEAFF
NA	TRBV30	TRBJ1-2	NA	TGTGCCTGGGGTGTAGAGCGGACGTCAGGCGGCTATAACTATGGCTACACCTTC	CAWGVERTSGGYNYGYTF
NA	TRBV2	TRBJ1-1	TRBD1	TGTGCCAGCAGCGTCGGGACAGGGGACACTGAAGCTTTCTTT	CASSVGTGDTEAFF
once	TRBV6-5	TRBJ1-1	NA	TGTGCCAGCAGTTACTCGCCGATCATGAACACTGAAGCTTTCTTT	CASSYSPIMNTEAFF
NA	TRBV5-6	TRBJ2-5	NA	TGTGCCAGCAGCTTGGTTGATAGAGAGACCCAGTACTTC	CASSLVDRETQYF
NA	TRBV7-9	TRBJ1-1	NA	TGTGCCAGCAGCTCCCAGGGAAACACTGAAGCTTTCTTT	CASSSQGNTEAFF
NA	TRBV7-9	TRBJ2-1	TRBD2	TGTGCCAGCAGCTCCCGACTAGCGGGGGGTGAGCAGTTCTTC	CASSSRLAGGEQFF
NA	TRBV24-1	TRBJ1-1	NA	TGTGCCACCAGTGATTTAAGGCCAAGAGGAGAGAACACTGAAGCTTTCTTT	CATSDLRPRGENTEAFF
NA	TRBV9	TRBJ1-3	TRBD1	TGTGCCAGCAGCGTAACAGGGGGCGCGAGCGGAAACACCATATATTTT	CASSVTGGASGNTIYF
NA	TRBV7-2	TRBJ2-7	TRBD1	TGTGCCAGCAGCTTAGGTTTGGGGACAGAAACCTACGAGCAGTACTTC	CASSLGLGTETYEQYF
NA	TRBV29-1	TRBJ2-5	TRBD2	TGCAGCGTTGTGGACGGGGGGGAGACCCAGTACTTC	CSVVDGGETQYF
NA	TRBV28	TRBJ1-2	NA	TGTGCCAGCACGCGATTACAGGGCAGCTATGGCTACACCTTC	CASTRLQGSYGYTF
NA	TRBV27	TRBJ1-2	TRBD1	TGTGCCAGCAGTTTATACAGGGGGTTGGGCTACACCTTC	CASSLYRGLGYTF
NA	TRBV10-2	TRBJ1-5	TRBD1	TGCGCCAGCAGTGAGTCTGGGACAGGGGTTCAGCCCCAGCATTTT	CASSESGTGVQPQHF
NA	TRBV19	TRBJ2-1	TRBD2	TGTGCCAGTAGCCTCGGACTAGCGACAGATGAGCAGTTCTTC	CASSLGLATDEQFF
NA	TRBV6-5	TRBJ2-1	NA	TGTGCCAGCAGTTACAAAGGACTCCTCTACAATGAGCAGTTCTTC	CASSYKGLLYNEQFF
NA	TRBV5-1	TRBJ2-3	NA	TGCGCCAGCAGCTTGGAGGGCGGGGGCACAGATACGCAGTATTTT	CASSLEGGGTDTQYF
NA	TRBV12-3/TRBV12-4	TRBJ1-2	NA	TGTGCCAGCAGGGCCCGGGCTGGCTACACCTTC	CASRARAGYTF
once	TRBV5-1	TRBJ2-7	TRBD1	TGCGCCAGCAGCTTGGGGGACAGAACCTACGAGCAGTACTTC	CASSLGDRTYEQYF
once	TRBV27	TRBJ1-5	NA	TGTGCCAGCAGAACGGATAGCAATCAGCCCCAGCATTTT	CASRTDSNQPQHF
NA	TRBV27	TRBJ1-1	NA	TGTGCCAGCAGTTTTGGGGCGTACACTGAAGCTTTCTTT	CASSFGAYTEAFF
few	TRBV5-1	TRBJ1-2	NA	TGCGCCAGCAGCTTGGACCCACAGGGAGGAGAGGTCTATGGCTACACCTTC	CASSLDPQGGEVYGYTF
NA	TRBV7-6	TRBJ2-7	NA	TGTGCCAGCAGTCTTGAAATCTACGAGCAGTACTTC	CASSLEIYEQYF
NA	TRBV6-5	TRBJ1-5	TRBD1	TGTGCCAGCAGGGGACAGGGCAAATCTCAGCCCCAGCATTTT	CASRGQGKSQPQHF